This T cell receptor beta chain was identified in a study of Ad26.COV2.S vaccination and SARS-CoV-2 variants. Trimming shortened V by 0 bases and J by 0 bases, and 9 bases separated the two germline ends. The CDR3 runs 15 residues. Germline CDR1 is SGHTA and CDR2 is FQGNSA. Profiled with immunoSEQ multiplex PCR; TCRdb holds only in-frame clones, not every one. The sample contains roughly 350,000 clones, roughly 91% of which appear only once. The treatment was: roughly 18 received Ad26.COV2.S at low or high dose, single or two shots; about 5 received placebo; per-sample allocation not given. Collection of samples fell on day 63 after the first vaccine or placebo injection. Donation came from an adult in Boston who was aged 18-55 years.

The sample here was peripheral blood, taken in a trial of Ad26.COV2.S vaccine versus placebo. This receptor was taken from a person aged 18-60 years who received the Ad26.COV2.S COVID-19 vaccine or a placebo. This chain connects TRBV7-2 to TRBJ2-7, with a weak D call TRBD1 (5 bases). The CDR3 nucleotides are TGTGCCAGCAGCTTAGCCCACAGGAGCTCCTACGAGCAGTACTTC. Translating gives CASSLAHRSSYEQYF.